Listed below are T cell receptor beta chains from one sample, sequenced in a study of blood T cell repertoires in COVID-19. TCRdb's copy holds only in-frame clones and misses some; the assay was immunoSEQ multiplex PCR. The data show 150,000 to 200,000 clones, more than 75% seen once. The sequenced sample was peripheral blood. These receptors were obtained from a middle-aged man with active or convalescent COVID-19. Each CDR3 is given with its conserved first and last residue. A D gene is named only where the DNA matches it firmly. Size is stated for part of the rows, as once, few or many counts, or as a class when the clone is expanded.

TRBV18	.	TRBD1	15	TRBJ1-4	CASSPLGQGPGKLFF	TGTGCCAGCTCACCCTTAGGACAGGGACCTGGAAAACTGTTTTTT
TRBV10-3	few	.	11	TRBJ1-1	CAISGGGEAFF	TGTGCCATCAGTGGGGGCGGTGAAGCTTTCTTT
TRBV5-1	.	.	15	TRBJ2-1	CASSSNGGTYNEQFF	TGCGCCAGCAGCTCAAACGGGGGAACCTACAATGAGCAGTTCTTC
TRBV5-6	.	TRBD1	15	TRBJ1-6	CASSRDRGYNSPLHF	TGTGCCAGCTCCCGGGACAGGGGGTATAATTCACCCCTCCACTTT
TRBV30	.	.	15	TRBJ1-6	CAWRPRGGENSPLHF	TGTGCCTGGAGGCCCCGGGGGGGCGAGAATTCACCCCTCCACTTT
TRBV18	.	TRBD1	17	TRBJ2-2	CASSPPGTGSGTGELFF	TGTGCCAGCTCACCGCCCGGGACAGGGTCCGGCACCGGGGAGCTGTTTTTT
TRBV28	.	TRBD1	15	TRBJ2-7	CASSLPQGTSYEQYF	TGTGCCAGCAGTTTGCCACAGGGGACCAGCTACGAGCAGTACTTC
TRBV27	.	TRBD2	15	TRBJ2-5	CASSGLAGDQETQYF	TGTGCCAGCAGCGGACTAGCGGGGGATCAAGAGACCCAGTACTTC
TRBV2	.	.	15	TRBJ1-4	CASSDVGDLAEKLFF	TGTGCCAGCAGCGACGTGGGGGACTTGGCGGAAAAACTGTTTTTT
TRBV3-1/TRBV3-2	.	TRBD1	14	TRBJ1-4	CASSQTGVREKLFF	TGTGCCAGCAGCCAGACAGGGGTTCGCGAAAAACTGTTTTTT
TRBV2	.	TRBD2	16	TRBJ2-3	CASIRSREAGTDTQYF	TGTGCCAGCATTCGATCGCGGGAGGCGGGCACAGATACGCAGTATTTT
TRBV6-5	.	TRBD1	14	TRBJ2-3	CATIRDRNTDTQYF	TGTGCCACAATCCGGGACAGAAACACAGATACGCAGTATTTT
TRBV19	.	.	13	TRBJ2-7	CASSITGSYEQYF	TGTGCCAGTAGTATAACAGGATCCTACGAGCAGTACTTC
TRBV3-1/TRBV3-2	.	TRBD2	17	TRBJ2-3	CASSPLGLAGGPDTQYF	TGTGCCAGCAGCCCTCTCGGACTAGCGGGGGGGCCGGATACGCAGTATTTT
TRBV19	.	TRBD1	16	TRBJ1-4	CASSSSAGTANEKLFF	TGTGCCAGTAGTTCCTCTGCCGGGACAGCGAATGAAAAACTGTTTTTT
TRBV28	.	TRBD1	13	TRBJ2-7	CASRETGVYEQYF	TGTGCCAGCAGGGAGACAGGGGTCTACGAGCAGTACTTC
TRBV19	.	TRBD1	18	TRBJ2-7	CASSRVVLQTGGSYEQYF	TGTGCCAGTAGTCGGGTAGTTTTGCAGACAGGGGGTTCCTACGAGCAGTACTTC
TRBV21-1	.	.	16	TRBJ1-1	CASSNVFGRLNTEAFF	TGTGCCAGCAGCAACGTGTTTGGTCGGTTGAACACTGAAGCTTTCTTT
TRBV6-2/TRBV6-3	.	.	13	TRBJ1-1	CASSLDLNTEAFF	TGTGCCAGCAGCCTGGACTTGAACACTGAAGCTTTCTTT
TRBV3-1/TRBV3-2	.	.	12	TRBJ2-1	CASSRRENEQFF	TGTGCCAGCAGCCGCCGAGAGAATGAGCAGTTCTTC
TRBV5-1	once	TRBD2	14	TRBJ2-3	CASSSGGAHDTQYF	TGCGCCAGCAGTAGCGGGGGGGCCCACGATACGCAGTATTTT
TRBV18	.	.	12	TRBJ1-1	CASSPRMTEAFF	TGTGCCAGCTCACCGAGAATGACTGAAGCTTTCTTT
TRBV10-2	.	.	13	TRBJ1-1	CASRLIQGSEAFF	TGCGCCAGCAGACTTATACAGGGAAGTGAAGCTTTCTTT
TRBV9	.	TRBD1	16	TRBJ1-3	CASSALTGEYGNTIYF	TGTGCCAGCAGCGCACTGACAGGGGAGTACGGAAACACCATATATTTT
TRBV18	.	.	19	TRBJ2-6	CASSPGPGPLDSGANVLTF	TGTGCCAGCTCACCCGGGCCAGGGCCCCTTGACAGTGGGGCCAACGTCCTGACTTTC
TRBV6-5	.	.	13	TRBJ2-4	CASSYRPGTSQYF	TGTGCCAGCAGTTACCGCCCCGGGACATCACAGTACTTC
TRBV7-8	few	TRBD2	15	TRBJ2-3	CASSSRERELDTQYF	TGTGCCAGCAGCTCCCGGGAGCGGGAATTAGATACGCAGTATTTT
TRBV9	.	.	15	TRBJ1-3	CASSGRGDPGNTIYF	TGTGCCAGCAGCGGACGGGGAGATCCTGGAAACACCATATATTTT
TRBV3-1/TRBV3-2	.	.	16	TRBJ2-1	CASSPRWRAGANEQFF	TGTGCCAGCAGCCCCCGGTGGCGGGCAGGGGCCAATGAGCAGTTCTTC
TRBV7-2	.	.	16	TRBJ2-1	CASSSLGGPTYNEQFF	TGTGCCAGCAGCTCCCTGGGGGGGCCTACGTACAATGAGCAGTTCTTC
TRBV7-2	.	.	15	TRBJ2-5	CATRFTGRSQETQYF	TGTGCCACTCGTTTTACCGGTCGCTCCCAAGAGACCCAGTACTTC
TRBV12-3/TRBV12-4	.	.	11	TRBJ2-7	CASSSTYEQYF	TGTGCCAGCAGTTCCACCTACGAGCAGTACTTC
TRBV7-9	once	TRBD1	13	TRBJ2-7	CASSTTGEYEQYF	TGTGCCAGCAGCACGACAGGGGAGTACGAGCAGTACTTC
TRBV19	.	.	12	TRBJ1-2	CASSAGISGYTF	TGTGCCAGTAGTGCCGGGATCTCTGGCTACACCTTC
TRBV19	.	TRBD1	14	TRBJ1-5	CASSGNTGVQPQHF	TGTGCCAGTAGCGGGAATACAGGGGTTCAGCCCCAGCATTTT
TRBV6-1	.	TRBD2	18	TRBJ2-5	CASSALAGGILKQETQYF	TGTGCCAGCAGTGCGCTAGCGGGGGGGATCTTAAAACAAGAGACCCAGTACTTC
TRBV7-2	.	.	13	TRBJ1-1	CASSFGGYTEAFF	TGTGCCAGCAGCTTTGGGGGCTACACTGAAGCTTTCTTT
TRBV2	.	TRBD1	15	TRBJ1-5	CASKEGAGLNQPQHF	TGTGCCAGCAAAGAGGGGGCAGGCCTTAATCAGCCCCAGCATTTT
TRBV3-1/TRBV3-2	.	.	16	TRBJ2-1	CASSQLQVSSYNEQFF	TGTGCCAGCAGCCAGTTACAGGTTAGCTCCTACAATGAGCAGTTCTTC
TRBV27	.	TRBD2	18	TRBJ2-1	CASRRVWTSGGALNEQFF	TGTGCCAGCAGGCGCGTCTGGACTAGCGGGGGGGCTTTGAATGAGCAGTTCTTC
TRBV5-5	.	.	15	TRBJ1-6	CASTLRLEYNSPLHF	TGTGCCAGCACCCTTAGGTTGGAGTACAATTCACCCCTCCACTTT
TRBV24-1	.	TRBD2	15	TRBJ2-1	CATSLRSGSYNEQFF	TGTGCCACCAGTCTTCGGAGCGGGAGCTACAATGAGCAGTTCTTC